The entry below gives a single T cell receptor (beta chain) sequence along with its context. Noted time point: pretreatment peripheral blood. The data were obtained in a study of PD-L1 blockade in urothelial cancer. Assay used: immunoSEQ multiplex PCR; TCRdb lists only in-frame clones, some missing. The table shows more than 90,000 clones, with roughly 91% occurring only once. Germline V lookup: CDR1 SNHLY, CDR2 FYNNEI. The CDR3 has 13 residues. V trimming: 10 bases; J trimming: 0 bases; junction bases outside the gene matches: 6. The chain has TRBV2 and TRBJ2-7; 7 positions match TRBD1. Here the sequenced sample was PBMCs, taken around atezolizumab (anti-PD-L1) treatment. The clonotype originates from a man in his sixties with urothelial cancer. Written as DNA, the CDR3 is TGTGCCAACACCGGGACAGTCTCCTACGAGCAGTACTTC. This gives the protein CANTGTVSYEQYF.